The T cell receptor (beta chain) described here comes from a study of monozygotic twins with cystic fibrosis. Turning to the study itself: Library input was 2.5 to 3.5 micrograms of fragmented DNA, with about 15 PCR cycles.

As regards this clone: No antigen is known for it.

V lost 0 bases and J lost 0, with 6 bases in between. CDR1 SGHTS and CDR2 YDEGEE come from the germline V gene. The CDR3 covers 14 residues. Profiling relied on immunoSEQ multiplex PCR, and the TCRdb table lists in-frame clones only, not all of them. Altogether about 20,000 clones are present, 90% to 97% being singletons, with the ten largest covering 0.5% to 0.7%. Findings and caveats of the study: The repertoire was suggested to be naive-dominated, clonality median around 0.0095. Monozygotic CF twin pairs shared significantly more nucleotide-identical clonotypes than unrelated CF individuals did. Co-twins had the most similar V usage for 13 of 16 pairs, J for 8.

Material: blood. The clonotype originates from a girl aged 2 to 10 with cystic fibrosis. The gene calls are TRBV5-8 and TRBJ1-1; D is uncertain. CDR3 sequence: CASSLEPVNTEAFF. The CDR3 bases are TGTGCCAGCAGCTTGGAACCAGTGAACACTGAAGCTTTCTTT.